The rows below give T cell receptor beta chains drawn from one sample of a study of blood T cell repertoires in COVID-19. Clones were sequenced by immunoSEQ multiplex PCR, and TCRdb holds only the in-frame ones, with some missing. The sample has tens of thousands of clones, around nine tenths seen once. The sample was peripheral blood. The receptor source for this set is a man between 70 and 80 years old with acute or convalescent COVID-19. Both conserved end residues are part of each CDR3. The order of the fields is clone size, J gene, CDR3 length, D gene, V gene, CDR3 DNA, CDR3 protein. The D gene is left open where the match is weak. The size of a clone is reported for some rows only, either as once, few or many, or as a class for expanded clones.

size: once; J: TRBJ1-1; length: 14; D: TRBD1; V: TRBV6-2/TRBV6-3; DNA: TGTGCCAGCAGTCCAGGGGGTACGATGACTGAAGCTTTCTTT; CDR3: CASSPGGTMTEAFF
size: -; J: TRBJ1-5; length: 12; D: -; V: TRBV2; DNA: TGTGCCAGCAGCCCTGAGGGTCAGCCCCAGCATTTT; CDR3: CASSPEGQPQHF
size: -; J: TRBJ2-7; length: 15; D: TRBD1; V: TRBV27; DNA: TGTGCCAGCAGTTCTGGACAGGCTGCCTCCTACGAGCAGTACTTC; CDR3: CASSSGQAASYEQYF
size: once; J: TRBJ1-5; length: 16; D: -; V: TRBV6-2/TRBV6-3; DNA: TGTGCCAGCAGTTACTCAAGACAAGTTAGCAATCAGCCCCAGCATTTT; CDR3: CASSYSRQVSNQPQHF
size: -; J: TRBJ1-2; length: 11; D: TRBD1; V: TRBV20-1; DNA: TGCAGTGCCCCAGGGGGCGGTGGCTACACCTTC; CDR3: CSAPGGGGYTF
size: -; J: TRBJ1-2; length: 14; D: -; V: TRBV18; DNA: TGTGCCAGCTCTCCAGAGCGGCAAAACTATGGCTACACCTTC; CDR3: CASSPERQNYGYTF
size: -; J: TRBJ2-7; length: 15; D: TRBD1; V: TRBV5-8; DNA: TGTGCCAGCAGCTTGGTGGGACAGGGGATCTACGAGCAGTACTTC; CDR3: CASSLVGQGIYEQYF
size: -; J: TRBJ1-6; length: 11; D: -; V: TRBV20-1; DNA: TGCAGTGCTAAGGGGGGGTCACCCCTCCACTTT; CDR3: CSAKGGSPLHF
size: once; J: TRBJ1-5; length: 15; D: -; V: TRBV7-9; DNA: TGTGCCAGCAGCTTAGGACGGGGAAGCAATCAGCCCCAGCATTTT; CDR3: CASSLGRGSNQPQHF
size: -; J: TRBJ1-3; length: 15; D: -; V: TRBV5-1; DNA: TGCGCCAGCAGCGAACAGGGAAACTCTGGAAACACCATATATTTT; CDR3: CASSEQGNSGNTIYF
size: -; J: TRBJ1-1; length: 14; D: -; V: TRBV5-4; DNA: TGTGCCAGCAGCTTTAGGAGGTCGGATACTGAAGCTTTCTTT; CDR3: CASSFRRSDTEAFF
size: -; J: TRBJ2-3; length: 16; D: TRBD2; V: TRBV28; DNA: TGTGCCAGCATCGCCTATTCCGGGGGGGACACAGATACGCAGTATTTT; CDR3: CASIAYSGGDTDTQYF
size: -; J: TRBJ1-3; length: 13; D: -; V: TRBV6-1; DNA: TGTGCCAGCAGTGAGATTAGAGGAAACACCATATATTTT; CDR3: CASSEIRGNTIYF
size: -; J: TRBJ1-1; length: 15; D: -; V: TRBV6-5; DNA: TGTGCCAGCAGTTACTACGGGGGATCGAACACTGAAGCTTTCTTT; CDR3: CASSYYGGSNTEAFF
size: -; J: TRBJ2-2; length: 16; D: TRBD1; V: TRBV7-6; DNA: TGTGCCAGCAGCTCTCGACAGGGGGCGCCAACCGGGGAGCTGTTTTTT; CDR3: CASSSRQGAPTGELFF
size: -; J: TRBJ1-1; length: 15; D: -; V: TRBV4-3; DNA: TGCGCCAGCAGCCAAATTGTCGTGGCGAACACTGAAGCTTTCTTT; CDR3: CASSQIVVANTEAFF
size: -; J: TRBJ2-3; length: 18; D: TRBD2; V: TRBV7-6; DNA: TGTGCCAGCAGCTTAGCGCTAGTAGCGGGGGGGCGGACAGATACGCAGTATTTT; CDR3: CASSLALVAGGRTDTQYF
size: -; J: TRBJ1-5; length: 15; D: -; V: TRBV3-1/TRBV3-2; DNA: TGTGCCAGCAGCCAAGGGGCCGGCTACTATCAGCCCCAGCATTTT; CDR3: CASSQGAGYYQPQHF
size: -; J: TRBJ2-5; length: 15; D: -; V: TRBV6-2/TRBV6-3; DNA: TGTGCCAGCAGTCCGCCTATCTCTATCGCGGAGACCCAGTACTTC; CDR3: CASSPPISIAETQYF
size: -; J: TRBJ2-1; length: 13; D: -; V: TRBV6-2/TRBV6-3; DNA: TGTGCCAGCAGTTACCAACAGGATAATGAGCAGTTCTTC; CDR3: CASSYQQDNEQFF
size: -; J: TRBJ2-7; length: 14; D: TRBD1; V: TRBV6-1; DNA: TGTGCCAGCAGCGAAGGGGGCCCCCCCTACGAGCAGTACTTC; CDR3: CASSEGGPPYEQYF
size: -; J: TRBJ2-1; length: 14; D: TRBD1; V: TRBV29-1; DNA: TGCAGCGTGCGGGACAGGGGCCTCTACAATGAGCAGTTCTTC; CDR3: CSVRDRGLYNEQFF
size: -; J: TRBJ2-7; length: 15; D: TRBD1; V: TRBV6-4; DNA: TGTGCCAGCAGATCCCCGGGACAGGGGGCCGGGGAGCAGTACTTC; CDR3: CASRSPGQGAGEQYF
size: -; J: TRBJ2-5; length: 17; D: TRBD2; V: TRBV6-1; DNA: TGTGCCAGCAGTGAATTCGGGGGGGGGAACCTACTCGAGACCCAGTACTTC; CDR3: CASSEFGGGNLLETQYF
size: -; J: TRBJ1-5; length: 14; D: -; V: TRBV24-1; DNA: TGTGCCACCAGTGCTAGCTCCCTCAGTCAGCCCCAGCATTTT; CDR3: CATSASSLSQPQHF
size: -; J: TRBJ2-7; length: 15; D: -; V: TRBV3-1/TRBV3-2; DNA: TGTGCCAGCAGCCAAGAACGGATTACAGTCTACGAGCAGTACTTC; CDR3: CASSQERITVYEQYF
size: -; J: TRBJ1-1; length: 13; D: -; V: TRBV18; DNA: TGTGCCAGCTCACCTCGTAGCGACACTGAAGCTTTCTTT; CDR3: CASSPRSDTEAFF
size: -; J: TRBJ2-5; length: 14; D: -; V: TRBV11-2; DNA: TGTGCCAGCAGCTTGATGGGGGCGTTGGAGACCCAGTACTTC; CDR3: CASSLMGALETQYF
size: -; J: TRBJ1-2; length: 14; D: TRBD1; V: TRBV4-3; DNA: TGCGCCAGCAGCGGGACAGGGGTTAACTATGGCTACACCTTC; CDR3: CASSGTGVNYGYTF
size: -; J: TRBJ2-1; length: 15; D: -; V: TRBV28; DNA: TGTGCCAGCAGGGTTATGGGTAACCGGGGGAATGAGCAGTTCTTC; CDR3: CASRVMGNRGNEQFF
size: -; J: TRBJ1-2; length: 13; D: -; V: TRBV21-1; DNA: TGTGCCAGCAGCAAAGCGCTCTGGGCTGGCTACACCTTC; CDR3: CASSKALWAGYTF
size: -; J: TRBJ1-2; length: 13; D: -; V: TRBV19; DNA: TGTGCCAGTCGTCGAGAGGGTTTCTATGGCTACACCTTC; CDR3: CASRREGFYGYTF
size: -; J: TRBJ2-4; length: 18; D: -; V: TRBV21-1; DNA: TGTGCCAGCAGCAAAATCCGGGACAGGGGTGGGGGCAAAAACATTCAGTACTTC; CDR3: CASSKIRDRGGGKNIQYF
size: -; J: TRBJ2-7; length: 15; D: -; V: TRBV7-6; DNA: TGTGCCAGCAGCTTAGGCAGCGATAGTAAGTACGAGCAGTACTTC; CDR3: CASSLGSDSKYEQYF
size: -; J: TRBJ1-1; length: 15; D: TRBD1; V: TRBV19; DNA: TGTGCCAGTAGTGACGATCTAGGGGGCCCCACTGAAGCTTTCTTT; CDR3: CASSDDLGGPTEAFF
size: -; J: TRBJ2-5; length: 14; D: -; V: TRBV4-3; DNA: TGCGCCAGCAGCCAAGATCTTAGCGTGGAGACCCAGTACTTC; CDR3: CASSQDLSVETQYF
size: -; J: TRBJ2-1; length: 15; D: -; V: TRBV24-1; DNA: TGTGCCACCAGTGATTTGCAGTTCGGGGTAGGGAAGCAGTTCTTC; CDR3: CATSDLQFGVGKQFF
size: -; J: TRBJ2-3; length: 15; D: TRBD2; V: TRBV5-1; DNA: TGCGCCAGCAGAATAGCGGGGGGGCATGGAGATACGCAGTATTTT; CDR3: CASRIAGGHGDTQYF
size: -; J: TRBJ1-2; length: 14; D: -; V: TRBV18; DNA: TGTGCCAGCTCCCGTGAGGGTGCCAACTATGGCTACACCTTC; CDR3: CASSREGANYGYTF
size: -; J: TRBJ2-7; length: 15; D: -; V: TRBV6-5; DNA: TGTGCCACTAGGTGGCAGCTAATACGTTCCTACGAGCAGTACTTC; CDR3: CATRWQLIRSYEQYF
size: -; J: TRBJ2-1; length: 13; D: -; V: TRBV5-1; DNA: TGCGCCAGCAGCCGACAGGATTACAATGAGCAGTTCTTC; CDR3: CASSRQDYNEQFF
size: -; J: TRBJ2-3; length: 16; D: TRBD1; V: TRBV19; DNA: TGTGCCAGTAGTATCACCCCGACAGGGAACGCAGATACGCAGTATTTT; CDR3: CASSITPTGNADTQYF
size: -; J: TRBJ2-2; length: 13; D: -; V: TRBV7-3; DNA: TGTGCCAGCAGCCCCTCGGGGGCCGGGGAGCTGTTTTTT; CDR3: CASSPSGAGELFF
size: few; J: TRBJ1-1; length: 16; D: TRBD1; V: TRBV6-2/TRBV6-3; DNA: TGTGCCAGCAGTTACAAGACCGGGACAGGGACCACTGAAGCTTTCTTT; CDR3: CASSYKTGTGTTEAFF
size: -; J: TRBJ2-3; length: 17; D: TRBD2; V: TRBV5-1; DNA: TGCGCCAGCAGCTTGGTTCCCGGGACTAGAGGCACAGATACGCAGTATTTT; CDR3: CASSLVPGTRGTDTQYF
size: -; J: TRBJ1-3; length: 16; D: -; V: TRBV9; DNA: TGTGCCAGCAGCCCAAGGACAGATCACTCTGGAAACACCATATATTTT; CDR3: CASSPRTDHSGNTIYF
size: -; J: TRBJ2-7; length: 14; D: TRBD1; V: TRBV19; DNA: TGTGCCAGTAGTGGAAACAGGGGTTGGTACGAGCAGTACTTC; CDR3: CASSGNRGWYEQYF
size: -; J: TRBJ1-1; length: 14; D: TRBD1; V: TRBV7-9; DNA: TGTGCCAGCAGCTCAACAGGGGCGAACACTGAAGCTTTCTTT; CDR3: CASSSTGANTEAFF
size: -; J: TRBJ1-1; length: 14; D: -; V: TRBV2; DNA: TGTGCCAGCAGTCGAGAGAAATTGAACACTGAAGCTTTCTTT; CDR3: CASSREKLNTEAFF
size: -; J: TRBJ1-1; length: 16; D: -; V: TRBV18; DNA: TGTGCCAGCTCACCCTTCTTAAGGGGGGGGAACACTGAAGCTTTCTTT; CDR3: CASSPFLRGGNTEAFF
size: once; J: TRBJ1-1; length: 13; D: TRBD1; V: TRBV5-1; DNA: TGCGCCAGCAGCTTACAGGGGCGGGCTGAAGCTTTCTTT; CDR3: CASSLQGRAEAFF
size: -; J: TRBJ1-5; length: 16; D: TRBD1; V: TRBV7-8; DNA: TGTGCCAGCAGCCTACACCGGACAGGGGGCAATCAGCCCCAGCATTTT; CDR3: CASSLHRTGGNQPQHF
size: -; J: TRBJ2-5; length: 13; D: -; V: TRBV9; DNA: TGTGCCAGCGGGCGGGGCCACCAAGAGACCCAGTACTTC; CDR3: CASGRGHQETQYF
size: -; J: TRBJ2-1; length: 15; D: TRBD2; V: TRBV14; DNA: TGTGCCAGCAGCCAAGGGCTAGCGGGGGCCCATGAGCAGTTCTTC; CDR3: CASSQGLAGAHEQFF
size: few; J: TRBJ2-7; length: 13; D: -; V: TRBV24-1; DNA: TGTGCCACCAGTGACACAGGGACCTACGAGCAGTACTTC; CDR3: CATSDTGTYEQYF
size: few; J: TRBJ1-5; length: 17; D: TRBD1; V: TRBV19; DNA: TGTGCCAGTAGTATAGGGAGGGGGCAGTATAGCAATCAGCCCCAGCATTTT; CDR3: CASSIGRGQYSNQPQHF
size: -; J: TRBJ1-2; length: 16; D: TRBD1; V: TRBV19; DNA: TGTGCCAGTAGTCCTACCCCGGGACAGGAACTCTATGGCTACACCTTC; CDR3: CASSPTPGQELYGYTF
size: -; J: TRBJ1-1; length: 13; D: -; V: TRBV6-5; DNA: TGTGCCAGCAGGACAGGTGCGAACACTGAAGCTTTCTTT; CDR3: CASRTGANTEAFF